The rows below give T cell receptor beta chains drawn from one sample of a study of blood T cell repertoires in COVID-19. TCRdb's table, derived via immunoSEQ multiplex PCR, lists solely in-frame clones and lacks some. Counted here are a few hundred thousand clones, approximately 90% occurring once; the ten biggest clones make up 0.99%. The sample consisted of peripheral blood. The receptors come from a woman aged 35 to 49 who had recovered from COVID-19. CDR3s include the opening cysteine and the closing phenylalanine or tryptophan. D genes are given only for firm matches. Clone size is shown for a subset of rows, as once, few, many or a class of expanded clone.

clone_size,j_call,v_call,d_call,cdr3_aa,cdr3_nt
.,TRBJ2-3,TRBV7-2,TRBD2,CASSLGLAAPDTQYF,TGTGCCAGCAGCTTAGGTCTAGCGGCCCCAGATACGCAGTATTTT
.,TRBJ1-5,TRBV19,TRBD1,CASSIGPDRGDQPQHF,TGTGCCAGTAGTATAGGTCCTGACAGGGGGGATCAGCCCCAGCATTTT
.,TRBJ2-3,TRBV5-4,.,CASSLVSADTQYF,TGTGCCAGCAGCTTGGTGTCGGCAGATACGCAGTATTTT
.,TRBJ2-3,TRBV12-3/TRBV12-4,TRBD1,CASRAGGPQYF,TGTGCCAGCAGGGCAGGGGGCCCGCAGTATTTT
once,TRBJ1-2,TRBV19,.,CASSIGGAGPYGYTF,TGTGCCAGTAGTATTGGGGGGGCAGGGCCATATGGCTACACCTTC
.,TRBJ1-5,TRBV7-2,TRBD1,CASSNDRTGGYSNQPQHF,TGTGCCAGCAGCAACGATCGGACAGGAGGATATAGCAATCAGCCCCAGCATTTT
.,TRBJ2-1,TRBV18,TRBD2,CASSPVPGGYNEQFF,TGTGCCAGCTCACCAGTCCCGGGAGGGTACAATGAGCAGTTCTTC
.,TRBJ2-3,TRBV19,TRBD1,CASRRQGVSADTQYF,TGTGCCAGTAGGCGACAGGGAGTAAGCGCAGATACGCAGTATTTT
.,TRBJ2-7,TRBV6-1,.,CASSERYEQYF,TGTGCCAGCAGTGAACGCTACGAGCAGTACTTC
once,TRBJ2-1,TRBV11-2,.,CASSLAPGDEQFF,TGTGCCAGCAGCTTAGCCCCGGGGGATGAGCAGTTCTTC
.,TRBJ2-1,TRBV4-3,.,CASSQDRTRYNEQFF,TGCGCCAGCAGCCAAGATCGGACTCGCTACAATGAGCAGTTCTTC
.,TRBJ1-2,TRBV27,.,CASSFGGAPNYGYTF,TGTGCCAGCAGTTTTGGGGGGGCCCCGAACTATGGCTACACCTTC
.,TRBJ1-2,TRBV15,.,CATSRDRGGNYGYTF,TGTGCCACCAGCAGAGATCGGGGTGGGAACTATGGCTACACCTTC
.,TRBJ1-1,TRBV15,.,CATSRWQRGTEAFF,TGTGCCACCAGCAGGTGGCAGAGGGGGACTGAAGCTTTCTTT
.,TRBJ2-3,TRBV7-8,.,CASSLGRVQPDTQYF,TGTGCCAGCAGCTTAGGGCGGGTACAGCCAGATACGCAGTATTTT
.,TRBJ2-2,TRBV7-9,.,CASSQSGTGELFF,TGTGCCAGCAGCCAGTCCGGGACCGGGGAGCTGTTTTTT
.,TRBJ1-1,TRBV9,.,CASSVAGLNTEAFF,TGTGCCAGCAGCGTTGCGGGCCTGAACACTGAAGCTTTCTTT
.,TRBJ2-2,TRBV6-5,TRBD1,CASSPGTGTGELFF,TGTGCCAGCAGCCCCGGGACAGGGACCGGGGAGCTGTTTTTT
.,TRBJ2-1,TRBV30,.,CAWTPPGVGGNEQFF,TGTGCCTGGACCCCTCCGGGGGTGGGGGGCAATGAGCAGTTCTTC
.,TRBJ2-7,TRBV6-6,TRBD1,CASSYMTGGEQYF,TGTGCCAGCAGTTACATGACAGGGGGCGAGCAGTACTTC
.,TRBJ2-5,TRBV13,TRBD2,CASSKPQGLAEETQYF,TGTGCCAGCAGCAAGCCCCAGGGACTAGCGGAAGAGACCCAGTACTTC
.,TRBJ2-6,TRBV27,TRBD1,CASPHRDRGPQAGANVLTF,TGTGCCAGCCCCCACCGGGACAGGGGGCCGCAGGCTGGGGCCAACGTCCTGACTTTC
.,TRBJ2-5,TRBV3-1/TRBV3-2,TRBD2,CASSPGLAGGAQYF,TGTGCCAGCAGCCCGGGACTAGCGGGGGGGGCCCAGTACTTC
.,TRBJ1-1,TRBV12-3/TRBV12-4,TRBD1,CASSRGQGAQAFF,TGTGCCAGCAGCCGGGGACAGGGGGCCCAAGCTTTCTTT
few,TRBJ2-6,TRBV19,.,CASTRTGGLAVGANVLTF,TGTGCCAGTACCCGTACAGGGGGGCTAGCGGTTGGGGCCAACGTCCTGACTTTC
.,TRBJ1-5,TRBV27,TRBD1,CASKLGQSNQPQHF,TGTGCCAGCAAACTGGGACAGAGCAATCAGCCCCAGCATTTT
.,TRBJ1-6,TRBV29-1,.,CSVRGAAYNSPLHF,TGCAGCGTTCGGGGAGCAGCCTATAATTCACCCCTCCACTTT
.,TRBJ1-6,TRBV18,TRBD1,CASSPGQGNSPLHF,TGTGCCAGCTCGCCGGGACAGGGAAATTCACCCCTCCACTTT
.,TRBJ2-1,TRBV19,TRBD2,CASRPAGSSYNEQFF,TGTGCCAGTCGCCCAGCGGGAAGCTCCTACAATGAGCAGTTCTTC
.,TRBJ2-1,TRBV19,.,CASGRDSYNEQFF,TGTGCCAGTGGCAGGGACTCCTACAATGAGCAGTTCTTC
.,TRBJ1-2,TRBV7-2,TRBD1,CASSRDRGSYGYTF,TGTGCCAGCAGCCGGGACAGGGGGAGCTATGGCTACACCTTC
.,TRBJ2-5,TRBV7-9,TRBD1,CASSRTGEETQYF,TGTGCCAGCAGCCGGACAGGGGAAGAGACCCAGTACTTC
.,TRBJ1-1,TRBV15,.,CATSRVGGGDTEAFF,TGTGCCACCAGCCGGGTGGGGGGTGGGGACACTGAAGCTTTCTTT
.,TRBJ1-4,TRBV9,.,CASSVGPGGEKLFF,TGTGCCAGCAGCGTAGGTCCAGGAGGGGAAAAACTGTTTTTT
.,TRBJ2-3,TRBV3-1/TRBV3-2,TRBD1,CASSQSTPQGDTQYF,TGTGCCAGCAGCCAATCGACCCCACAGGGGGATACGCAGTATTTT
.,TRBJ2-1,TRBV6-5,.,CASTGGGAEHNEQFF,TGTGCCAGCACCGGCGGGGGCGCAGAACACAATGAGCAGTTCTTC
.,TRBJ1-2,TRBV5-4,.,CASSPIPGQETF,TGTGCCAGCAGCCCGATTCCGGGACAAGAGACCTTC
.,TRBJ1-2,TRBV20-1,.,CSASFRGNYGYTF,TGCAGTGCTAGTTTTCGGGGGAACTATGGCTACACCTTC
.,TRBJ2-7,TRBV7-2,TRBD1,CASSYQPGTAYEQYF,TGTGCCAGCAGCTACCAGCCCGGGACAGCCTACGAGCAGTACTTC
.,TRBJ1-4,TRBV19,TRBD1,CASGVRTGGEKLFF,TGTGCCAGCGGTGTTCGGACAGGGGGCGAAAAACTGTTTTTT
few,TRBJ1-3,TRBV7-2,.,CASSLGLPGISGNTIYF,TGTGCCAGCAGCCTGGGACTCCCGGGAATCTCTGGAAACACCATATATTTT
.,TRBJ2-1,TRBV14,TRBD2,CASSQALLAGTLNEQFF,TGTGCCAGCAGCCAAGCCCTACTAGCGGGGACCCTCAATGAGCAGTTCTTC
.,TRBJ2-7,TRBV25-1,.,CASSIVGGYEQYF,TGTGCCAGCAGTATTGTGGGGGGCTACGAGCAGTACTTC
.,TRBJ1-1,TRBV6-5,.,CASTRPPQWNTEAFF,TGTGCCAGCACCCGACCCCCACAGTGGAACACTGAAGCTTTCTTT
.,TRBJ2-1,TRBV3-1/TRBV3-2,TRBD2,CASSQPTSGPTNEQFF,TGTGCCAGCAGCCAACCGACTAGCGGGCCAACCAATGAGCAGTTCTTC
.,TRBJ2-1,TRBV11-2,TRBD2,CASSHPASGNYNEQFF,TGTGCCAGCAGCCACCCGGCTAGCGGAAACTACAATGAGCAGTTCTTC
.,TRBJ2-7,TRBV5-1,TRBD1,CASSPPTGAYEQYF,TGCGCCAGCAGCCCCCCGACAGGGGCCTACGAGCAGTACTTC
.,TRBJ2-3,TRBV30,TRBD1,CAWSRGQGGDPGTDTQYF,TGTGCCTGGAGTCGAGGACAGGGGGGGGATCCCGGCACAGATACGCAGTATTTT
.,TRBJ2-1,TRBV7-3,TRBD2,CASSLTGLAGGRVEQFF,TGTGCCAGCAGCTTAACGGGACTAGCGGGAGGGCGGGTTGAGCAGTTCTTC
.,TRBJ1-2,TRBV9,TRBD1,CASSDGQDYGYTF,TGTGCCAGCAGCGATGGACAGGACTATGGCTACACCTTC
once,TRBJ1-4,TRBV18,.,CASSPGTQKKLFF,TGTGCCAGCTCACCAGGGACACAGAAAAAACTGTTTTTT
.,TRBJ1-4,TRBV7-2,TRBD1,CASSLRGPSTNEKLFF,TGTGCCAGCAGCTTGAGGGGGCCCTCAACTAATGAAAAACTGTTTTTT
.,TRBJ2-7,TRBV7-6,TRBD2,CASSVRLAGPYEQYF,TGTGCCAGCAGCGTCCGACTAGCGGGGCCCTACGAGCAGTACTTC
.,TRBJ2-7,TRBV30,.,CAWEGVYEQYF,TGTGCCTGGGAGGGGGTCTACGAGCAGTACTTC
.,TRBJ1-2,TRBV7-9,.,CASSSPTDMYGYTF,TGTGCCAGCAGCTCCCCCACCGACATGTATGGCTACACCTTC
.,TRBJ2-1,TRBV5-1,TRBD2,CASSSPQREVNEQFF,TGCGCCAGCAGCTCCCCCCAGCGGGAGGTGAATGAGCAGTTCTTC